The subject of this entry is one T cell receptor (beta chain). It lacks a known antigen. Base quality data are lacking; no much larger clone is found one base away. The immunoSEQ Assay, a bias-controlled multiplex PCR, was used to amplify TCRbeta CDR3 regions from genomic DNA. The original pipeline was this. Nucleated cell counts per sample were estimated from amplification of reference gene primers within the assay. To quantify the absolute abundance of each unique TCRbeta CDR3 rearrangement, sequence reads were collapsed and filtered. Productive Simpson clonality was computed per sample as the square root of Simpson's diversity index over productive rearrangements. TCRdb retrieved this table from immuneACCESS and kept in-frame rearrangements only. Not all clones are present; in checked studies, unresolved V genes account for under half, and no reason is known for the remainder. From that table come the V and J calls and clone size; the DNA was used to work out D and trimming. For this sample there are about 300,000 clones; about 90% appear just once. The top ten constitute 2.9% of the sample.

In the prospective study, participants were 18 to 89 years old, resided in about 25 geographic areas of the United States, and were enrolled through a virtual design. To assign participants to cohorts, the prospective study relied on clinical history that participants themselves reported in a screening survey and a study questionnaire. Exposed participants had been in contact with someone with a PCR-confirmed or clinician-diagnosed COVID-19 case within 2 weeks of study entry. Each participant in the prospective study had whole blood, serum and a nasopharyngeal or oropharyngeal swab collected by mobile phlebotomists. Over an approximately 2-month period, participants in the prospective study had the option of providing additional blood draws and questionnaires. Blood samples from the prospective study were shipped frozen or at room temperature prior to DNA extraction. The data are from a study of blood T cell repertoires in COVID-19 (dated by TCRdb to 2019 to 2021). For the wider study: Samples from collaborators originated in the United States, Italy and Spain and spanned both the acute and convalescent phases of COVID-19. Samples were obtained from the ongoing ImmuneRACE study (first 160 participants) and from roughly 1,300 subjects provided by 6 global collaborators. Where HLA class I and class II types were available, the types were taken from metadata supplied by the sample provider, not from assay-based typing. Subjects who had been exposed to COVID-19, were actively infected with it, or had recovered from it provided the deeply sampled blood TCRbeta repertoires that made up the dataset. A freely available public database, intended as a resource for researchers studying the immune response to SARS-CoV-2, is where the repertoires were released. The material from the prospective study consisted of cDNA or gDNA derived from T cells, B-cell-depleted T cells, or PBMCs. Sample metadata almost always included a de-identified subject ID, COVID-19 status, age in years and sex. Paper-wide results and their limitations: The quantity of clinical and demographic metadata differed by source and by participant and was supplied without curation.

From the cysteine up to the phenylalanine, the CDR3 has a length of 13 residues. The entry retains the CDR3 DNA only, 39 bases that are in frame from base 1. V loses 0 bases of germline sequence and J loses 2 bases, and the interval between the two ends is 5 bases. The germline V gene sets CDR1 to SGHDT and CDR2 to YYEEEE. The receptor's source is a woman aged 45 to 65 who had been exposed to COVID-19. The sample was PBMCs or T cells enriched from blood (not recorded which). The chain employs TRBV5-6 and TRBJ1-2, with the D gene too uncertain to name. CDR3 protein: CASSLGQNYGYTF. The nucleotide sequence is given as TGTGCCAGCAGCTTGGGTCAGAACTATGGCTACACCTTC.